These T cell receptor beta chains were read from a single sample in a study of blood T cell repertoires in COVID-19. Repertoires were generated with immunoSEQ multiplex PCR, while TCRdb's copy carries only in-frame clones and drops some. Of approximately 150,000 clones in the sample, less than 90% are singletons; the top ten hold around 1.2%. The source material was PBMCs or T cells enriched from blood (not recorded which). Every receptor here comes from a human donor with acute COVID-19. The donor label of this sample is uncertain. Both conserved end residues are part of each CDR3. A D gene is named only where the DNA matches it firmly. The size entry is marked missing in some rows and otherwise reads once, few, many or a size class.

j_gene: TRBJ1-1; abundance: .; v_gene: TRBV5-4; d_gene: TRBD1; CDR3nt: TGTGCCAGCAGCCAGGGGGCTCCGGACACTGAAGCTTTCTTT; CDR3aa: CASSQGAPDTEAFF
j_gene: TRBJ2-7; abundance: .; v_gene: TRBV5-1; d_gene: .; CDR3nt: TGCGCCAGCAGCCCGCCTGCCGGGACAAACTACGAGCAGTACTTC; CDR3aa: CASSPPAGTNYEQYF
j_gene: TRBJ1-1; abundance: .; v_gene: TRBV7-2; d_gene: .; CDR3nt: TGTGCCAGCAGCTTAGATTGGGGGCGAACTGAAGCTTTCTTT; CDR3aa: CASSLDWGRTEAFF
j_gene: TRBJ1-5; abundance: few; v_gene: TRBV7-9; d_gene: TRBD1; CDR3nt: TGTGCCAGCAGCTCCCAGGGGGGCAATCAGCCCCAGCATTTT; CDR3aa: CASSSQGGNQPQHF
j_gene: TRBJ1-1; abundance: .; v_gene: TRBV6-5; d_gene: .; CDR3nt: TGTGCCAGCTCCCGAACGGGGAACACTGAAGCTTTCTTT; CDR3aa: CASSRTGNTEAFF
j_gene: TRBJ1-4; abundance: .; v_gene: TRBV30; d_gene: .; CDR3nt: TGTGCCTGGAGTGCGAATGAAAAACTGTTTTTT; CDR3aa: CAWSANEKLFF
j_gene: TRBJ2-2; abundance: .; v_gene: TRBV7-3; d_gene: TRBD1; CDR3nt: TGTGCCAGCAGCCAAAGGACAGGCCGCTTCGGGGAGCTGTTTTTT; CDR3aa: CASSQRTGRFGELFF
j_gene: TRBJ2-7; abundance: .; v_gene: TRBV4-1; d_gene: TRBD2; CDR3nt: TGCGCCAGCAGCTCTAGGACTAGGCCCAACGAGCAGTACTTC; CDR3aa: CASSSRTRPNEQYF
j_gene: TRBJ2-3; abundance: .; v_gene: TRBV11-3; d_gene: TRBD2; CDR3nt: TGTGCCAGCAGCGGGGCGGGGGGAGATACGCAGTATTTT; CDR3aa: CASSGAGGDTQYF
j_gene: TRBJ2-6; abundance: .; v_gene: TRBV5-1; d_gene: .; CDR3nt: TGCGCCAGCAGCTTGGTTAGGGGCCCCGGGGCCAACGTCCTGACTTTC; CDR3aa: CASSLVRGPGANVLTF
j_gene: TRBJ1-1; abundance: .; v_gene: TRBV18; d_gene: .; CDR3nt: TGTGCCAGCTCACCGCAGGTAAACACTGAAGCTTTCTTT; CDR3aa: CASSPQVNTEAFF
j_gene: TRBJ2-2; abundance: .; v_gene: TRBV4-2; d_gene: TRBD2; CDR3nt: TGTGCCAGCAGCCATCCGGGACTAGCGGGGGGGCACACCGGGGAGCTGTTTTTT; CDR3aa: CASSHPGLAGGHTGELFF
j_gene: TRBJ1-1; abundance: .; v_gene: TRBV9; d_gene: .; CDR3nt: TGTGCCAGCAGTCCCATTGAAGCTTTCTTT; CDR3aa: CASSPIEAFF
j_gene: TRBJ1-1; abundance: .; v_gene: TRBV28; d_gene: .; CDR3nt: TGTGCCAGCAGTTTTTCAACTGAAGCTTTCTTT; CDR3aa: CASSFSTEAFF
j_gene: TRBJ2-1; abundance: .; v_gene: TRBV7-9; d_gene: TRBD2; CDR3nt: TGTGCCAGCAGCTTTCCCCCTACTAGCGGGTACAATGAGCAGTTCTTC; CDR3aa: CASSFPPTSGYNEQFF
j_gene: TRBJ1-1; abundance: .; v_gene: TRBV6-2/TRBV6-3; d_gene: TRBD1; CDR3nt: TGTGCCAGCAGTTACTCGACCCAGGGGGACACTGAAGCTTTCTTT; CDR3aa: CASSYSTQGDTEAFF
j_gene: TRBJ1-1; abundance: .; v_gene: TRBV18; d_gene: .; CDR3nt: TGTGCCAGCTCACCAAGAACAGAAGAAGCTTTCTTT; CDR3aa: CASSPRTEEAFF